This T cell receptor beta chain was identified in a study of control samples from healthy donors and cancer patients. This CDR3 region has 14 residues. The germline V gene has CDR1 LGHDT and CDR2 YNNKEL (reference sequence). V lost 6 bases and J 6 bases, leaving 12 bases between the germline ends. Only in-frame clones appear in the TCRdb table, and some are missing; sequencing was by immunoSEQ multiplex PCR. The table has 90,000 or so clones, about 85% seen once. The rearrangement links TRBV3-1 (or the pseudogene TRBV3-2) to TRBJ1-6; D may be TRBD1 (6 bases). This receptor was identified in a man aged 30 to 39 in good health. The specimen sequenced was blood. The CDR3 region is CASSHREGNSPLHF. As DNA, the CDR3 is TGTGCCAGCAGTCACAGGGAGGGTAATTCACCCCTCCACTTT.